Below, 9 T cell receptor beta chains from the same sample are listed, as sequenced in a study of shared clonotypes between healthy human individuals. Clones were sequenced by immunoSEQ multiplex PCR, and TCRdb holds only the in-frame ones, with some missing. This table holds about a million clones, approximately 77% found once. The sample was memory CD4+ T cells from PBMCs. Sample subset: CD45RA-negative fraction. The receptors shown here come from a man aged 18 to 35 in good health. Some clones in this sample may be carry-over from other donors' samples.

Within the sample, this clone is medium-sized (0.01 to 0.1%). The sample contains more than one DNA sequence encoding this CDR3. The chain couples TRBV28 to TRBJ2-3, with D tentatively TRBD1 (6 bases). Trimming pared 6 bases from V and 12 bases from J, leaving 13 bases between. In germline, CDR1 is MDHEN, CDR2 SYDVKM. This CDR3 comprises 11 residues. In nucleotides, the CDR3 is TGTGCCAGCAGCGGACAGCACTCCCAGTATTTT. Encoded protein: CASSGQHSQYF.

The V call is TRBV6-5, the J call TRBJ2-5; TRBD1 is a possible D gene (6 bases). The CDR3 covers 15 residues. Per germline, CDR1 MNHEY and CDR2 SVGAGI. Trimming took 2 bases from V and 5 from J, leaving 15 bases between them. CDR3 sequence reads: CASSYRIQGGETQYF. DNA of the CDR3: TGTGCCAGCAGTTACCGAATACAGGGTGGGGAGACCCAGTACTTC.

This clone appeared once. This chain links TRBV4-2 with TRBJ2-7; TRBD2 matches at 9 bases. V shed 1 base and J 0 bases; nucleotides not matched to a gene: 4. This CDR3 has 16 residues. CDR1 is LGHNA, CDR2 YNFKEQ, per germline. For the CDR3, the DNA is TGTGCCAGCAGCCAAGGACTAGCGGCTAGCTCCTACGAGCAGTACTTC. Its translation: CASSQGLAASSYEQYF.

This chain connects TRBV5-1 to TRBJ2-7, with TRBD2 matching over 9 bases. The germline V gene has CDR1 SGHRS and CDR2 YFSETQ. The CDR3 extends over 16 amino acids. The trim removed 4 bases at V and 6 bases at J, leaving 14 bases unmatched. For the CDR3, the DNA is TGCGCCAGCAGCCAGGGGGGCGGGAGGGCCTTGGGCGAGCAGTACTTC. Encoded protein: CASSQGGGRALGEQYF.

The chain uses TRBV7-9 and TRBJ2-7; D uncertain. The CDR3 contains 12 residues. Trimming removed 8 bases from V and 7 bases from J, with 15 bases in between. Germline CDR1 SEHNR, CDR2 FQNEAQ (reference sequence). CDR3 nucleotides: TGTGCCAGCGGCCGAGTGCTGGGGGAGCAGTACTTC. It codes for CASGRVLGEQYF.

This chain connects TRBV25-1 to TRBJ2-5; D is possibly TRBD2 (6 bases). The V end was cut by 4 bases, the J end by 5 bases, with 14 bases between. This CDR3 is 14 amino acids long. Looked up from germline, CDR1 is MGHDK and CDR2 is SYGVNS. CDR3 nucleotides: TGTGCCAGCAGTGTGGGGGGACCAGTGGAGACCCAGTACTTC. Amino acids: CASSVGGPVETQYF.

The genes are TRBV19 and TRBJ1-1, with 8 bases matching TRBD1. The CDR3 contains 16 residues. With V trimmed by 3 bases and J by 11 bases, 17 bases remained unmatched. Germline V gives CDR1 LNHDA, CDR2 SQIVND (reference sequence). This chain's CDR3 is CASSIKTTSGGAGAFF. CDR3 in DNA: TGTGCCAGTAGTATCAAAACGACTTCAGGGGGCGCTGGTGCTTTCTTT.

As to this clone: Within the sample, other DNA sequences also encode this same CDR3. The chain joins TRBV11-2 to TRBJ2-1; maybe TRBD2 (6 bases). Trimming left V 5 bases short and J 0 bases short, with 8 bases between. The CDR3 length is 14 residues. The germline V gene has CDR1 SGHAT and CDR2 FQNNGV. The CDR3 is CASSLRGSYNEQFF. The CDR3 nucleotides are TGTGCCAGCAGCCTGCGGGGCTCCTACAATGAGCAGTTCTTC.

V gene TRBV7-2 combines with J gene TRBJ2-7; D remains ambiguous. Trimming stripped 5 bases from V and 2 bases from J, with 10 bases between. The CDR3 totals 13 residues. Germline V lookup: CDR1 SGHTA, CDR2 FQGNSA. The CDR3 protein is CASSPPNTYEQYF. The CDR3, as DNA: TGTGCCAGCAGCCCTCCAAATACCTACGAGCAGTACTTC.